This record covers a single T cell receptor (beta chain). Its antigen is unknown. Base-call qualities are not available, and no considerably larger clone is one nucleotide away. Looking up the germline V gene yields CDR1 MRHNA and CDR2 SNTAGT. The CDR3 starts with the cysteine, ends with the phenylalanine, and has 16 residues. Only the CDR3 part of the read is kept: 48 bases, read in frame from the first base. Trimmed from V: 1 base; trimmed from J: 7 bases; junction bases lacking a gene match: 4. This sample was taken from a study of OX40 agonist ivuxolimab in advanced cancers. Turning to the overall study: Ivuxolimab was a fully human IgG2 agonistic monoclonal antibody targeting the costimulatory receptor OX40 (CD134). In the dose-escalation cohort, nearly 85% of patients were male, and the mean age was roughly 60 years with a range of roughly 20 to 85. The point of sequencing TCRbeta in the periphery was to test whether ivuxolimab changed TCR sequence diversity and drove clonal T-cell expansion. Partial responses were achieved by three dose-escalation patients, of whom one had hepatocellular carcinoma and two had cutaneous melanoma. The paper describes the monotherapy dose-escalation part (N of about 55 patients) of the phase I trial of ivuxolimab. Patients were allowed to have had prior anti-PD-1, anti-PD-L1 or anti-CTLA-4 therapy, and around 40% of the dose-escalation patients had previously received checkpoint inhibitors. Of the roughly 51 patients in dose escalation, 19 had hepatocellular carcinoma, some 15 had melanoma, 9 had renal cell carcinoma and 9 had head and neck cancer. Intravenous ivuxolimab was administered to patients every 2 weeks at six dose levels: 0.01, 0.1, 0.3, 1.5, 3 and 10 mg/kg. The full study reports these points: After ivuxolimab, CD8+ T cells had more expanded clones than CD4+ T cells on average. At doses of 0.1 to 3.0 mg/kg, clonal expansion of both CD4+ and CD8+ blood T cells was observed from baseline to week 6. Antigen specificity was not determined for the clonally expanded peripheral T cells. Low levels of normalized T-cell clonal expansion were also seen in some patients who did not respond. In the 0.1-3.0 mg/kg groups, partial responders were among the patients with the lowest normalized peripheral clonal expansion, particularly in CD8+ T cells.

Genomic DNA was extracted from sorted cells for sequencing of the TCRbeta CDR3 region. The immunoSEQ Assay was used to sequence the TCRbeta CDR3 regions. The source is immuneACCESS, and TCRdb retained only in-frame sequences with V and J called. Part of the clones is not carried over; for the studies checked, unresolved V genes explain less than half of this, and the remainder is unexplained. This sample is represented by about 93,000 clones; about 91% of them were singletons. The leading ten clones occupy 0.45% to 0.6% of the sample. Patients with autoimmune disease history or receiving systemic immunosuppression were excluded from the trial. Peripheral blood for TCR sequencing was collected from all dose cohorts at baseline, on cycle 4 day 1, and on cycle 7 day 1. Samples came from an open-label, multicenter, first-in-human phase I dose-escalation trial of ivuxolimab. Adults with locally advanced or metastatic melanoma, renal cell carcinoma, hepatocellular carcinoma or head and neck squamous cell carcinoma were enrolled in the trial. CD4+ and CD8+ T cells were sorted separately from peripheral blood before TCR sequencing.

This TCR derives from an adult with an advanced solid tumor such as melanoma, head and neck, liver or kidney cancer. The sequenced sample was CD4+ or CD8+ T cells sorted from blood, obtained in a trial of the OX40 agonist ivuxolimab. Recombination joined TRBV6-4 with TRBJ1-4; the junction holds 12 bases that match TRBD1. The DNA reads TGTGCCAGCAGTGACTGGGACAGGGGGCAAGGTGAAAAACTGTTTTTT. Translated, this is CASSDWDRGQGEKLFF.